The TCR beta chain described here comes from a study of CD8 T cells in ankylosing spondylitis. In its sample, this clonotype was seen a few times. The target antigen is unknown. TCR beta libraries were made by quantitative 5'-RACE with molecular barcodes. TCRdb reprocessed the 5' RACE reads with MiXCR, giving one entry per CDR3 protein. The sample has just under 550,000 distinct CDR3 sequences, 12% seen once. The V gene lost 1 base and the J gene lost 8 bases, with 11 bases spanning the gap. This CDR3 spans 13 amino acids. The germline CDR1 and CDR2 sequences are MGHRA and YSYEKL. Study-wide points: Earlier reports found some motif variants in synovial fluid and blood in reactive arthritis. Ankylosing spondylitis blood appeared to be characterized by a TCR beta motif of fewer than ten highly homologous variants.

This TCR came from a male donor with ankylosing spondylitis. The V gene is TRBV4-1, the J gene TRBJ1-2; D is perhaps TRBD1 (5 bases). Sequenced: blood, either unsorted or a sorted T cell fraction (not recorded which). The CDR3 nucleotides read TGCGCCAGCAGCCAAGTAGGGGTTGGAGGCTACACCTTC. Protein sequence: CASSQVGVGGYTF.